This section outlines one TCR beta chain sequence together with its context. What antigen it recognizes has not been identified. The data stem from a study of T cells expressing NK-cell markers (TCRdb year 2020). For the wider study: Three sorted T-cell subsets (CD3+CD56+NKG2C+, CD3+CD56+NKG2C- and CD3+CD56-NKG2C+) from 7 to 9 donors had their TCR beta-chain repertoires profiled. Libraries were sequenced as 2 x 150 bp reads on Illumina HiSeq 2000/2500, MiSeq or NextSeq. Among the eight sequenced donors, only one was HCMV-seronegative, while the other seven were HCMV-seropositive. All eight donors whose samples were sequenced were randomly selected healthy volunteers, three of them men and five women. On the study overall, not on this receptor specifically: Those dominant clonotypes were again the most abundant among CD3+CD56-NKG2C+ cells in a handful of donors, at about 28.3-60.1%. In six donors, the dominant CD3+CD56+NKG2C+ clonotypes ranked among the top 10 CD8+ clonotypes, making up 1.0-7.0% of CD8+ T cells. Whether the expanded NKG2C-expressing T cell clones were specific for HCMV antigens remained unclear.

The sample was run on an Illumina HiSeq 2000. TCR beta cDNA libraries were prepared using 5'RACE template switching, which introduced a universal primer site and unique molecular identifiers. Priming for cDNA synthesis came from the TCR beta constant segment, and two successive PCR amplification steps followed. For the original study's pipeline: MIGEC was used to demultiplex reads and group reads by UMI, and MiTCR was used to assemble and quantify clonotypes. To exclude erroneous sequences, any TCR cDNA sequence not supported by at least two reads was discarded. The tcR package was used for downstream repertoire analysis, with clonotypes matched between fractions based on CDR3 nucleotide sequence plus V segment. VDJmatch was used to annotate antigen specificity against VDJdb, with one amino acid substitution in CDR3 permitted. The reads went through TCRdb reprocessing, and each CDR3 protein sequence gets one entry with no DNA. The V and J calls shown here were made by TCRdb, not taken from the authors' results. The table kept for this sample lists approximately 170,000 distinct CDR3 sequences. Roughly a fifth of the sample is held by the ten biggest clonotypes.

To determine HCMV serostatus, a commercial ELISA kit was used to detect HCMV-specific IgG in serum. Ficoll density gradient centrifugation was used to isolate peripheral blood mononuclear cells from blood. The TCR originated in a man aged 18-69 years in good health. The sequenced sample consisted of blood T cells: a sorted CD56 or NKG2C T cell subset, CD4+ or CD8+ T cells, or bulk PBMC T cells (not recorded which).

For the CDR3, the sequence is CAISESLAGAETQYF. The chain employs TRBV10-3 and TRBJ2-5; the D call from TCRdb, TRBD1, cannot be confirmed without DNA. The CDR3 spans 15 residues, from the cysteine through the phenylalanine. No nucleotide data were recorded. From a lookup of the germline V gene, CDR1 and CDR2 are ENHRY and SYGVKD.